This T cell receptor beta chain was identified in a study of shared clonotypes between healthy human individuals. Caucasian adults residing in Nashville, Tennessee made up all the donors. Between the trimmed V and J ends, which lost 5 bases and 5 bases, there was a span of 14 bases. The CDR3 sequence is 14 residues long. Germline CDR1 reads MNHNY; CDR2 reads SVGAGI (reference sequence). Clones were read by immunoSEQ multiplex PCR, and TCRdb kept only the in-frame ones, dropping some. The data hold approximately 1,000,000 clones, with more than 75% observed a single time. The receptor's source is a man in his late teens or twenties in good health. Some clones in this sample may be carry-over from other donors' samples. Sequencing was done on a sample of memory CD4+ T cells from PBMCs. Subset reported: CD45RA-negative fraction. The rearrangement links TRBV6-6 to TRBJ2-3; D is ambiguous. CDR3 sequence reads: CASSRGGAIDTQYF. DNA for the CDR3: TGTGCCAGCAGTCGTGGTGGCGCGATAGATACGCAGTATTTT.